Listed below are T cell receptor beta chains from one sample, sequenced in a study of cytomegalovirus exposure and HLA in healthy donors. This table comes from immunoSEQ multiplex PCR, and its TCRdb copy is limited to in-frame clones, with some not included. The sample lists around 100,000 clones; approximately 76% were seen once. The sample taken for sequencing was PBMCs. The receptors originated from a woman in her fifties or sixties in good health and CMV-seropositive. Each CDR3 is given with its conserved first and last residue. D genes are given only for firm matches. Clone size is given for some rows only: seen once, a few or many times, or a class if the clone is expanded.

.	TRBV7-3	.	TRBJ2-7	CASSLNSYYEQYF	TGTGCCAGCAGCTTAAACAGCTACTACGAGCAGTACTTC
.	TRBV19	.	TRBJ2-3	CASSSRTDTQYF	TGTGCCAGTAGCTCTCGGACAGATACGCAGTATTTT
.	TRBV7-9	TRBD1	TRBJ1-6	CASSLGTGITPLHF	TGTGCCAGCAGCTTAGGGACAGGGATTACACCCCTCCACTTT
once	TRBV19	.	TRBJ1-5	CASSRGRASNQPQHF	TGTGCCAGTAGTAGGGGCAGGGCAAGCAATCAGCCCCAGCATTTT
.	TRBV5-5	TRBD1	TRBJ2-7	CASSLGTGRMDKQYF	TGTGCCAGCAGCTTGGGGACAGGGAGGATGGATAAGCAGTACTTC
.	TRBV27	TRBD1	TRBJ1-3	CASRGTGGFGNTIYF	TGTGCCAGCAGGGGGACAGGGGGCTTTGGAAACACCATATATTTT
once	TRBV15	.	TRBJ2-1	CATSRYPNNEQFF	TGTGCCACCAGCAGATATCCTAACAATGAGCAGTTCTTC
.	TRBV29-1	.	TRBJ1-2	CSVEDTSYGYTF	TGCAGCGTCGAGGACACCAGCTATGGCTACACCTTC
.	TRBV9	.	TRBJ2-7	CASSAGSGSFYEQYF	TGTGCCAGCAGCGCGGGGAGCGGAAGCTTCTACGAGCAGTACTTC
.	TRBV4-1	.	TRBJ2-1	CASSHPGKTVNNEQFF	TGCGCCAGCAGCCACCCGGGGAAGACGGTCAACAATGAGCAGTTCTTC
.	TRBV29-1	.	TRBJ1-1	CSVDWTDEAFF	TGCAGCGTAGATTGGACAGACGAAGCTTTCTTT
.	TRBV18	.	TRBJ1-1	CASSRTGVDTEAFF	TGTGCCAGCTCTCGAACAGGCGTCGACACTGAAGCTTTCTTT
.	TRBV7-9	.	TRBJ1-3	CASSVGQGMGNTIYF	TGTGCCAGCAGCGTTGGGCAGGGGATGGGAAACACCATATATTTT
.	TRBV5-1	.	TRBJ2-5	CASSFLADIKETQYF	TGCGCCAGCAGCTTCTTAGCGGATATTAAAGAGACCCAGTACTTC
.	TRBV7-6	TRBD1	TRBJ1-6	CASQDRGNSPLHF	TGTGCCAGCCAAGACAGGGGAAATTCACCCCTCCACTTT
.	TRBV6-6	.	TRBJ1-1	CASSPGGGTEAFF	TGTGCCAGCAGTCCCGGAGGAGGGACTGAAGCTTTCTTT
.	TRBV19	TRBD2	TRBJ2-7	CASSTDTLAGSYEQYF	TGTGCCAGTAGTACGGACACACTAGCGGGGTCCTACGAGCAGTACTTC
.	TRBV19	TRBD2	TRBJ2-7	CASSATSGSLYEQYF	TGTGCCAGTAGTGCGACTAGCGGGAGTCTCTACGAGCAGTACTTC
.	TRBV5-1	TRBD1	TRBJ1-3	CASSLGPQGAGNTIYF	TGCGCCAGCAGCTTGGGCCCACAGGGGGCAGGAAACACCATATATTTT
.	TRBV7-9	.	TRBJ1-4	CASSRQAATNEKLFF	TGTGCCAGCAGCCGACAGGCGGCAACTAATGAAAAACTGTTTTTT
.	TRBV19	.	TRBJ1-2	CASRKEQGDGYTF	TGTGCCAGTAGGAAAGAACAGGGAGATGGCTACACCTTC
.	TRBV5-1	TRBD1	TRBJ2-1	CASSLVRDRGRNEQFF	TGCGCCAGCAGCTTGGTAAGAGACAGGGGCCGCAATGAGCAGTTCTTC
.	TRBV11-2	TRBD1	TRBJ2-7	CASSFGQGATYEQYF	TGTGCCAGCAGCTTCGGGCAGGGGGCAACCTACGAGCAGTACTTC
.	TRBV7-3	TRBD1	TRBJ2-7	CASSPLRRDRGQASGAPDEQYF	TGTGCCAGCAGCCCCCTAAGACGGGACAGGGGGCAGGCTAGCGGAGCACCCGACGAGCAGTACTTC
.	TRBV27	TRBD1	TRBJ2-7	CASSLRPGQGIYEQYF	TGTGCCAGCAGCCTCAGGCCGGGACAGGGGATTTACGAGCAGTACTTC
.	TRBV2	.	TRBJ2-7	CASSDLDYEQYF	TGTGCCAGCAGTGACCTAGACTACGAGCAGTACTTC
.	TRBV7-3	TRBD1	TRBJ2-2	CASSDGTGSPGELFF	TGTGCCAGCAGCGACGGGACAGGGTCACCCGGGGAGCTGTTTTTT
.	TRBV6-5	.	TRBJ1-2	CASSYSQGFGYTF	TGTGCCAGCAGTTACTCGCAGGGGTTTGGCTACACCTTC
.	TRBV7-3	TRBD1	TRBJ1-4	CASSPQGAANEKLFF	TGTGCCAGCAGCCCACAGGGGGCTGCTAATGAAAAACTGTTTTTT
.	TRBV27	TRBD2	TRBJ2-1	CASSLSLAGIYNEQFF	TGTGCCAGCAGTTTATCCCTAGCGGGAATATACAATGAGCAGTTCTTC
few	TRBV5-6	.	TRBJ2-2	CASSLRGNTGELFF	TGTGCCAGCAGCTTGCGAGGGAACACCGGGGAGCTGTTTTTT
.	TRBV6-5	.	TRBJ1-5	CASRPTEGGNQPQHF	TGTGCCAGCAGGCCAACTGAGGGGGGCAATCAGCCCCAGCATTTT
.	TRBV10-3	.	TRBJ2-5	CAISEGQQETQYF	TGTGCCATCAGTGAGGGACAGCAAGAGACCCAGTACTTC
few	TRBV10-3	.	TRBJ1-1	CAISQTDMNTEAFF	TGTGCCATCAGCCAGACGGACATGAACACTGAAGCTTTCTTT